The TCR beta chain under discussion was sequenced for a study of cytomegalovirus exposure and HLA in healthy donors. The CDR3 is 18 amino acids. From germline, CDR1 is MDHEN and CDR2 SYDVKM. V lost 1 base, J lost 0 bases, and 9 bases stayed unmatched. Only one count was recorded for this clone. The PCR made use of 60 Vbeta and 13 Jbeta primers. Authors' methods: Roughly 11 million of the 75 million to 95 million unique TCR beta chains counted in a later analysis were shared. The table came from immunoSEQ multiplex PCR; TCRdb's copy has only in-frame clones and leaves some out. V and J calls and clone size are given by that table; D and trimming were obtained from the DNA. The table records 150,000 to 200,000 clones, 65% to 85% of them present only once.

The sequence derives from a man aged 55 to 70 in good health and CMV-seronegative. The sample taken for sequencing was PBMCs. The V and J genes are TRBV28 and TRBJ1-2; 9 bases are shared with TRBD1. This chain's CDR3 is CASSLLSGQGPTNYGYTF. DNA for the CDR3: TGTGCCAGCAGTTTATTGTCGGGACAGGGACCCACTAACTATGGCTACACCTTC.